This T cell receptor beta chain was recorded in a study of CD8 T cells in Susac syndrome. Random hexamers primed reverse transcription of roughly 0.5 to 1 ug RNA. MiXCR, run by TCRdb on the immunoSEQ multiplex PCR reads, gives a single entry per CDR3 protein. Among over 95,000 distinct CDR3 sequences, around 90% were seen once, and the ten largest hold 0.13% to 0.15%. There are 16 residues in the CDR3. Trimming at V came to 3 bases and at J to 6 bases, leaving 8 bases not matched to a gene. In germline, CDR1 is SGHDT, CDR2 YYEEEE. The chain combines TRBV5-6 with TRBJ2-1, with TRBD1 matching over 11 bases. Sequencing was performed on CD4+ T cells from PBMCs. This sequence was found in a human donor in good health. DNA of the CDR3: TGTGCCAGCAGCTGGGGACCGGGACAGGGGGTCAATGAGCAGTTCTTC. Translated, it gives CASSWGPGQGVNEQFF.